This T cell receptor beta chain was obtained from a study of identical twins' blood T cells. CDR1 is SGHTS, CDR2 YDEGEE, per germline. Trimming left V 3 bases short and J 2 bases short, with 23 bases between. This CDR3 is 18 amino acids long. Both ends of each TCR cDNA library bore sample-specific barcodes. TCRdb redid the calling of the 5' RACE reads with MiXCR, one entry per CDR3 protein. In the table there are roughly 380,000 distinct CDR3 sequences, under 30% of which are singletons. Three pairs of healthy female monozygous twins were the donors. This clonotype was seen only a few times. The clonotype originates from a woman aged 18 to 49 in good health. The chain carries TRBV5-8 and TRBJ1-2; the D gene is possibly TRBD1 (5 bases). Sample: PBMCs. The CDR3 DNA is TGTGCCAGCAGCTACCCGGGGGACTCTATGGGAGCCAACTATGGCTACACCTTC. As protein: CASSYPGDSMGANYGYTF.